This entry lists 8 T cell receptor beta chains sequenced from one sample in a study of CD8+ T cells in alopecia areata. Indicated treatment: oral pan-JAK inhibitor, 5-10 mg twice daily. RNA extraction and reverse transcription yielded cDNA as sequencing template. Assay used: immunoSEQ multiplex PCR; TCRdb lists only in-frame clones, some missing. The sample contains roughly 110,000 clones, roughly three fifths of which appear only once. The source material was CD4+ T cells sorted from blood, sampled at week 24, from a patient treated with tofacitinib. These receptors all come from a human donor with alopecia areata.

The genes are TRBV4-3 and TRBJ2-5; D possibly corresponds to TRBD2 (6 bases). Trimming cost V 0 bases and J 4 bases, with 12 bases left between them. The CDR3 length is 15 residues. Germline CDR1 is LGHNA and CDR2 is YSLEER. CDR3 sequence: CASSQDKTSLETQYF. Here the CDR3 DNA reads TGCGCCAGCAGCCAAGATAAAACTAGCTTAGAGACCCAGTACTTC.

This clone occurred a few times. The V and J genes are TRBV30 and TRBJ1-6, with 9 nucleotides matching TRBD1. This CDR3 is 15 amino acids long. Germline assignment: CDR1 GTSNPN and CDR2 SVGIG (reference sequence). J gave up 8 bases and V 2 bases, and 7 bases lay outside the gene matches. CDR3 in amino acids: CAWSPGGQGYSPLHF. The CDR3 DNA reads as TGTGCCTGGAGTCCTGGGGGACAGGGATATTCACCCCTCCACTTT. The variable domain in full, completed from reference TRBV30 and TRBJ1-6, reads SQTIHQWPATLVQPVGSPLSLECTVEGTSNPNLYWYRQAAGRGLQLLFYSVGIGQISSEVPQNLSASRPQDRQFILSSKKLLLSDSGFYLCAWSPGGQGYSPLHFGNGTRLTVT.

This chain uses TRBV29-1 with TRBJ1-2; 7 nucleotides align to TRBD1. This CDR3 has 19 residues. The junction had 22 bases not matched to a gene; V was cut back by 0 bases and J by 6 bases. CDR1 and CDR2 from the germline V gene are SQVTM and ANQGSEA. CDR3 nucleotide sequence: TGCAGCGTTGAAGATATCGGTAAGACGGGGACAGTGGAAATAGATGGCTACACCTTC. Its translation is CSVEDIGKTGTVEIDGYTF. The variable domain in full, with the rest retrieved from reference TRBV29-1 and TRBJ1-2, is SAVISQKPSRDICQRGTSLTIQCQVDSQVTMMFWYRQQPGQSLTLIATANQGSEATYESGFVIDKFPISRPNLTFSTLTVSNMSPEDSSIYLCSVEDIGKTGTVEIDGYTFGSGTRLTVV.

V is TRBV30 and J is TRBJ2-3, with no clear D. V lost 3 bases and J 6 bases, leaving 10 bases between the germline ends. This CDR3 region has 12 residues. Looked up from germline, CDR1 is GTSNPN and CDR2 is SVGIG (reference sequence). CDR3 region: CAWSPSGDTQYF. The DNA of the CDR3 is TGTGCCTGGAGCCCTTCGGGCGATACGCAGTATTTT.

This clone was seen just once. V gene TRBV7-9 combines with J gene TRBJ2-1, with a possible D match to TRBD2 (6 bases). The germline V and J ends were trimmed by 10 bases and 9 bases, with 7 bases remaining between them. Germline V gene data show CDR1 as SEHNR and CDR2 as FQNEAQ (reference sequence). The CDR3 contains 9 residues. In nucleotides, the CDR3 is TGTGCCACCGGGAGTGAGCAGTTCTTC. This sequence encodes CATGSEQFF.

Regarding this clone: At one end, the junction sequence differs from germline, possibly due to a read error. The same CDR3 also results from other DNA sequences found in this sample. The CDR3 region has the DNA TGTGCCTGGAGTCCTGGGAGTCAAGAGACTCAGTACTTC. Translated, it gives CAWSPGSQETQYF. The chain joins TRBV30 to TRBJ2-5; possibly TRBD2 for D (5 bases). Germline CDR1 is GTSNPN and CDR2 is SVGIG (reference sequence). The CDR3 has 13 residues.

The count of this clone is one. The chain couples TRBV6-5 to TRBJ1-3, with 7 positions matching TRBD1. Germline CDR1 and CDR2: MNHEY and SVGAGI. Losses at the gene ends were 4 bases for V and 0 bases for J; bases not matched to a gene: 3. The length of the CDR3 is 15 residues. DNA for the CDR3: TGTGCCAGCAGTTGGGGACAGAACTCTGGAAACACCATATATTTT. The encoded protein is CASSWGQNSGNTIYF.

This sequence joins TRBV30 and TRBJ1-1; D remains ambiguous. This CDR3 comprises 12 residues. The ends were cut back, 1 base at V and 11 bases at J, with 14 bases in the middle. Per germline, CDR1 GTSNPN and CDR2 SVGIG (reference sequence). The CDR3 spells CAWSGPQLNAFF. In nucleotides, the CDR3 is TGTGCCTGGAGTGGACCACAGCTGAATGCTTTCTTT.